These 20 T cell receptor beta chains share one sample of origin, sequenced in a study of T cells in Graves' hyperthyroidism and ophthalmopathy. The CDR3 regions of TCR beta were amplified from RNA transcripts. With the HTBI primer set, the TCR CDR3 went through a first round of RT-PCR. Each CDR3 protein is one row after TCRdb ran MiXCR on the multiplex PCR reads. This sample yields roughly 380,000 distinct CDR3 sequences, of which approximately 15% are seen a single time; 11% belongs to the top ten. The sequencing sample was made of blood. The receptor source for this set is a woman between 55 and 75 years old with Graves' hyperthyroidism.

This clonotype was counted many times. The chain carries TRBV2 and TRBJ2-2; D might be TRBD1 (6 bases). CDR1 SNHLY and CDR2 FYNNEI come from the germline V gene. The CDR3 is made up of 14 amino acids. The V end was cut by 6 bases, the J end by 5 bases, with 13 bases between. This CDR3 reads CASSVTGLTGELFF. The CDR3 nucleotides read TGTGCCAGCAGCGTGACAGGCCTAACCGGGGAGCTGTTTTTT.

The chain couples TRBV27 to TRBJ2-1; TRBD2 agrees at 9 bases. In germline, CDR1 is MNHEY, CDR2 SMNVEV (reference sequence). CDR3 length equals 17 residues. V trimming: 1 base; J trimming: 5 bases; junction bases outside the gene matches: 9. DNA of the CDR3: TGTGCCAGCAGTTTATATAGCGGGGGCTCCTCGAACAATGAGCAGTTCTTC. Its protein product is CASSLYSGGSSNNEQFF.

This chain uses TRBV3-1 with TRBJ2-7; D possibly corresponds to TRBD1 (5 bases). Germline CDR1 LGHDT, CDR2 YNNKEL (reference sequence). This CDR3 region has 14 residues. With 8 bases removed from V and 3 bases from J, the gap between germline ends came to 17 bases. The CDR3 loop is CASGESTQGYEQYF. Written as DNA, the CDR3 is TGTGCCAGCGGTGAGAGTACCCAGGGCTACGAGCAGTACTTC.

CDR3 in DNA: TGTGCCAGCAGCCTCAATCCCTATAGCGGGAGGGACTACGAGCAGTACTTC. The encoded protein is CASSLNPYSGRDYEQYF. The V and J genes are TRBV28 and TRBJ2-7, with 11 bases matching TRBD2. CDR1 and CDR2 (germline): MDHEN, SYDVKM. The CDR3 totals 17 residues. With 6 bases clipped from V and 3 bases from J, the junction kept 13 bases outside the gene matches. The full variable domain, its missing parts supplied by reference TRBV28 and TRBJ2-7, is DVKVTQSSRYLVKRTGEKVFLECVQDMDHENMFWYRQDPGLGLRLIYFSYDVKMKEKGDIPEGYSVSREKKERFSLILESASTNQTSMYLCASSLNPYSGRDYEQYFGPGTRLTVT.

For this clonotype: This clone may be a read error of a much larger clone one base away. The gene calls are TRBV7-2 and TRBJ1-5; D uncertain. The CDR3 loop spans 17 amino acids. Germline V gene data show CDR1 as SGHTA and CDR2 as FQGNSA. The CDR3 protein is CASSGPTGSPSSQPQHF. Here the CDR3 DNA reads TGTGCCAGCAGCGGCCCTACCGGGAGCCCCAGCAGTCAGCCCCAGCATTTT.

This clonotype occurred many times. The J gene is TRBJ2-5, the V gene TRBV28; 7 bases are a match to TRBD1. V was clipped by 4 bases and J by 4 bases; unmatched bases: 9. This CDR3 is 15 amino acids long. Germline CDR1 and CDR2: MDHEN and SYDVKM. The CDR3 is CASSSPGQAGETQYF. DNA for the CDR3: TGTGCCAGCAGTTCACCTGGACAGGCCGGAGAGACCCAGTACTTC.

This clonotype was seen at least ten times. The rearrangement uses TRBV7-9 and TRBJ2-7, with 7 nucleotides matching TRBD1. After removal of 6 bases from V and 7 bases from J, the junction contained 9 bases not matched to a gene. This CDR3 is built from 13 residues. Germline V gene lookup returns CDR1 SEHNR and CDR2 FQNEAQ (reference sequence). CDR3 in amino acids: CASRTTGMGEQYF. The CDR3 bases are TGTGCCAGCAGGACGACAGGGATGGGGGAGCAGTACTTC.

There are many counts of this clonotype. The rearrangement joins TRBV20-1 to TRBJ1-3; no reliable D call. Deletions cut 0 bases from V and 0 bases from J, with 6 bases between. Germline CDR1 and CDR2: DFQATT and SNEGSKA (reference sequence). The length of the CDR3 is 14 residues. The CDR3 nucleotides are TGCAGTGCTAGAGATGCGGGCTCTGGAAACACCATATATTTT. It codes for CSARDAGSGNTIYF.

This clonotype was counted at least ten times. The chain combines TRBV7-8 with TRBJ2-5; no definite D call. V shed 8 bases and J shed 5 bases, with 6 bases lying between them. Germline values: CDR1 SGHVS, CDR2 FQNEAQ. The CDR3 runs 10 residues. CDR3 amino acids: CASALETQYF. In nucleotides, the CDR3 is TGTGCCAGCGCCTTGGAGACCCAGTACTTC.

The chain carries TRBV5-1 and TRBJ1-1; possibly TRBD1 for D (6 bases). Germline values: CDR1 SGHRS, CDR2 YFSETQ. This CDR3 contains 14 residues. Trimming took 4 bases from V and 1 from J, leaving 11 bases between them. The CDR3 protein is CASSIAGANTEAFF. The DNA of the CDR3 is TGCGCCAGCAGCATCGCGGGGGCGAACACTGAAGCTTTCTTT.

This clonotype was detected ten times or more. The chain recombines TRBV3-1 with TRBJ2-5; tentative D call: TRBD2 (5 bases). From germline, CDR1 is LGHDT and CDR2 YNNKEL (reference sequence). The ends were cut back, 2 bases at V and 0 bases at J, with 13 bases in the middle. The CDR3 has 16 amino acids. Here the CDR3 reads CASSQPLTKNQETQYF. CDR3 in DNA: TGTGCCAGCAGCCAACCGCTGACTAAAAACCAAGAGACCCAGTACTTC.

This clonotype occurred many times. This chain connects TRBV27 to TRBJ2-7; the match to TRBD2 covers 7 bases. The CDR3 is made up of 14 amino acids. V dropped 6 bases and J dropped 0; count of bases not matched to a gene: 5. CDR1 and CDR2 (germline): MNHEY, SMNVEV (reference sequence). CDR3 in amino acids: CASREAGTSYEQYF. CDR3 DNA: TGTGCCAGCAGAGAAGCGGGAACCTCCTACGAGCAGTACTTC.

This chain's CDR3 is CASRQQTGSSEQYF. The CDR3 region has the DNA TGTGCCAGCAGGCAACAGACAGGGTCCTCAGAGCAGTACTTC. The rearrangement uses TRBV2 and TRBJ2-7, with 7 positions matching TRBD1. The V gene end was trimmed by 6 bases and the J gene end by 7 bases; junction bases not matched to a gene: 12. The CDR3 has 14 residues. Germline V CDR1 and CDR2: SNHLY, FYNNEI.

This clonotype was counted ten times or more. V and J are TRBV6-1 and TRBJ2-7, with D possibly matching TRBD1 (6 bases). Germline CDR1 MNHNS, CDR2 SASEGT. The CDR3 has 15 residues. Trimming removed 2 bases from V and 7 bases from J, with 18 bases in between. The CDR3 region has the DNA TGTGCCAGCAGTGAATGGGCAGGGGCGCTATTGGAGCAGTACTTC. Translating it yields CASSEWAGALLEQYF.

Many counts were recorded for this clonotype. The chain couples TRBV30 to TRBJ1-5; D unresolved. V was cut by 2 bases and J by 7 bases, with 12 bases left in between. The CDR3 has 13 residues. CDR1 GTSNPN and CDR2 SVGIG come from the germline V gene (reference sequence). The CDR3 spells CAWSQRAGQPQHF. The CDR3 DNA reads as TGTGCCTGGAGTCAGAGGGCTGGACAGCCCCAGCATTTT.

This clonotype was counted a few times. The chain couples TRBV20-1 to TRBJ1-4, with D perhaps TRBD1 (5 bases). CDR1 is DFQATT, CDR2 SNEGSKA, per germline (reference sequence). V lost 6 bases to trimming and J lost 5 bases, with 13 bases between them. This CDR3 region has 13 residues. The CDR3 DNA is TGCAGTGCGCATCCAGGGTTCAATGAAAAACTGTTTTTT. Translation gives CSAHPGFNEKLFF.

The chain employs TRBV28 and TRBJ2-7; the D is unclear. The germline V gene encodes CDR1 MDHEN and CDR2 SYDVKM. This CDR3 contains 12 residues. V lost 5 bases, J lost 6 bases, and 11 bases lay in between. CDR3 DNA: TGTGCCAGCAGTAAACTTCGGAGCGAGCAGTACTTC. Translation: CASSKLRSEQYF.

This chain joins TRBV25-1 and TRBJ2-7; D gene uncertain. V shed 4 bases and J shed 5 bases, with 15 bases lying between them. CDR1 and CDR2 (germline): MGHDK, SYGVNS. There are 14 residues in the CDR3. CDR3 amino acids: CASSGFGPRDEQYF. In DNA form, the CDR3 reads TGTGCCAGCAGTGGTTTTGGGCCTCGGGACGAGCAGTACTTC.

This clonotype came up many times. Lacking the conserved final phenylalanine or tryptophan, this CDR3 likely reflects a read error. This sequence joins TRBV2 and TRBJ1-2, with D unclear. This CDR3 has 12 amino acids. V lost 1 base to trimming and J lost 3 bases, with 3 bases between them. CDR1 is SNHLY and CDR2 is FYNNEI in the germline V gene. The CDR3 reads CASSEGDYGYTL. The CDR3 DNA sequence: TGTGCCAGCAGTGAAGGGGACTATGGCTACACCCTC.

This clonotype was counted at least ten times. V is TRBV28 and J is TRBJ1-2; D not certain. V dropped 8 bases and J dropped 5 bases, with 15 bases sitting between them. Germline CDR1 and CDR2: MDHEN and SYDVKM. The CDR3 has 13 amino acids. The CDR3 region is CASHVRVGYGYTF. CDR3 coding DNA: TGTGCCAGCCACGTTAGGGTTGGTTATGGCTACACCTTC.